Listed below are T cell receptor beta chains from one sample, sequenced in a study of identical twins. Each CDR3 protein gets one entry after TCRdb re-called the 5' RACE reads with MiXCR. This sample yields about 530,000 distinct CDR3 sequences, of which 20% to 25% are seen a single time; approximately 0.49% belongs to the top ten. In addition, the sample was reused for a study of yellow fever vaccine responses in identical twins.

The specimen sequenced was CD4+ T cells sorted from blood. The receptors were sampled from a woman aged 18-29 years in good health. The conserved cysteine and the conserved F or W are not part of the CDR3 here. The order of the fields is V gene, J gene, CDR3 protein.

v_call: TRBV20-1; j_call: TRBJ2-2; cdr3_aa: SARLGAGSGELF
v_call: TRBV5-1; j_call: TRBJ2-7; cdr3_aa: ASSLSLGLYEQY
v_call: TRBV19; j_call: TRBJ1-2; cdr3_aa: ASSLGQGRGYT
v_call: TRBV27; j_call: TRBJ1-6; cdr3_aa: ASSTLGSVLNSPLH
v_call: TRBV28; j_call: TRBJ2-1; cdr3_aa: ASRPWRLANNEQF
v_call: TRBV27; j_call: TRBJ2-3; cdr3_aa: ASSFYGGRYGDTQY
v_call: TRBV20-1; j_call: TRBJ2-1; cdr3_aa: SVTRIAGGPNEQF
v_call: TRBV20-1; j_call: TRBJ2-5; cdr3_aa: SARDSRLASQGTQY
v_call: TRBV6-5; j_call: TRBJ1-2; cdr3_aa: ASSYGQGNYGYT
v_call: TRBV18; j_call: TRBJ1-1; cdr3_aa: ASSATGLNTEAF
v_call: TRBV7-2; j_call: TRBJ2-1; cdr3_aa: ASSLVGGLDEQF
v_call: TRBV28; j_call: TRBJ2-3; cdr3_aa: ASSLWSRGEGLFSTDTQY
v_call: TRBV29-1; j_call: TRBJ2-7; cdr3_aa: SVKDMGGKEY
v_call: TRBV29-1; j_call: TRBJ1-1; cdr3_aa: SVASPGAEAF
v_call: TRBV11-2; j_call: TRBJ2-1; cdr3_aa: ASSLETGGQF
v_call: TRBV6-5; j_call: TRBJ2-5; cdr3_aa: ASSSRIGETQY
v_call: TRBV12-3/TRBV12-4; j_call: TRBJ2-5; cdr3_aa: ASSPSGGKTQY
v_call: TRBV4-1; j_call: TRBJ2-1; cdr3_aa: ASSQGKGSDYYNEQF
v_call: TRBV2; j_call: TRBJ2-1; cdr3_aa: ASSDSGRTYNEQF
v_call: TRBV5-1; j_call: TRBJ1-2; cdr3_aa: ASSLTVSEGYGYT
v_call: TRBV4-1; j_call: TRBJ2-1; cdr3_aa: ASSQDPSGTYNEQF
v_call: TRBV7-9; j_call: TRBJ2-6; cdr3_aa: ASSLRGEPGANVLT
v_call: TRBV20-1; j_call: TRBJ2-1; cdr3_aa: SATSKQLLNSYNEQF
v_call: TRBV6-5; j_call: TRBJ2-5; cdr3_aa: ASSYSTGALQETQY
v_call: TRBV12-3/TRBV12-4; j_call: TRBJ2-2; cdr3_aa: ASIGKSNTGELF
v_call: TRBV29-1; j_call: TRBJ2-5; cdr3_aa: SVFPDRGETQY
v_call: TRBV24-1; j_call: TRBJ2-3; cdr3_aa: ATSDGDRVGVQY
v_call: TRBV11-2; j_call: TRBJ1-1; cdr3_aa: ASSLVPGVDTEAF